This is a list of T cell receptor beta chains from one sample in a study of T cell repertoires in cytomegalovirus infection. These receptors have no identified antigens. From the reads, TCRdb called clonotypes with MiXCR, one entry per CDR3 protein. The sample yields about 100,000 distinct CDR3 sequences, about 29% seen once. The sample here was CD8+ T cells from cultured PBMCs, taken from culture after CMV antigen stimulation. The receptors derive from a human donor in good health (CMV status not recorded). Some clones in this sample may be carry-over from other donors' samples. Each CDR3 is given with its conserved first and last residue.

V gene: TRBV7-9; CDR3 protein: CASSLENGQPQHF
V gene: TRBV13; CDR3 protein: CASSSPTADSGNTIYF
V gene: TRBV12-3/TRBV12-4; CDR3 protein: CASSFGETQYF
V gene: TRBV27; CDR3 protein: CASSLIPNTEAFF
V gene: TRBV12-3/TRBV12-4; CDR3 protein: CASGAGVGTEAFF
V gene: TRBV6-6; CDR3 protein: CASSETVYGYTF
V gene: TRBV20-1; CDR3 protein: CSAGRRNLANYGYTF
V gene: TRBV7-2; CDR3 protein: CASRSTGDQETQYF
V gene: TRBV18; CDR3 protein: CASSPTPGGPYGYTF
V gene: TRBV15; CDR3 protein: CATSTPRTDSGANVLTF
V gene: TRBV5-6; CDR3 protein: CASSLAAADHNQPQHF
V gene: TRBV27; CDR3 protein: CASRLGQSYGYTF
V gene: TRBV9; CDR3 protein: CASSRQGRGYTF
V gene: TRBV7-8; CDR3 protein: CASSPRTDNEQFF
V gene: TRBV7-9; CDR3 protein: CASSSTDTQETQYF
V gene: TRBV6-8; CDR3 protein: CASTPGQGKTPLHF
V gene: TRBV4-1; CDR3 protein: CASSQEGRVEQYF
V gene: TRBV7-9; CDR3 protein: CASSDGGQPQHF